A selection of T cell receptor beta chains follows, all from one sample in a study of technical replicates of blood from a handful of donors. The method was immunoSEQ multiplex PCR; TCRdb's version includes in-frame clones alone and lacks a portion of them. The sample has some 68,000 clones; 95% to 96% are singletons. Sample: T cells isolated from PBMCs. Source of these receptors: a human donor in good health. Both conserved end residues are part of each CDR3. A D gene is named only where the DNA matches it firmly. Some rows mark clone size as missing; the rest say once, few, many or name a class of expanded clone.

d_gene: .; j_gene: TRBJ2-7; v_gene: TRBV27; abundance: .; CDR3aa: CASSYNRDTGGIEQYF; CDR3nt: TGTGCCAGCAGTTACAACCGGGACACGGGGGGCATCGAGCAGTACTTC
d_gene: TRBD2; j_gene: TRBJ2-1; v_gene: TRBV10-3; abundance: .; CDR3aa: CAISDGLAGDNEQFF; CDR3nt: TGTGCCATCAGTGATGGTCTAGCGGGAGACAATGAGCAGTTCTTC
d_gene: .; j_gene: TRBJ2-7; v_gene: TRBV6-5; abundance: .; CDR3aa: CASSYVQGYEQYF; CDR3nt: TGTGCCAGCAGTTACGTACAGGGCTACGAGCAGTACTTC
d_gene: .; j_gene: TRBJ2-1; v_gene: TRBV5-1; abundance: .; CDR3aa: CASSLGGVPSNEQFF; CDR3nt: TGCGCCAGCAGCTTGGGGGGGGTGCCCTCCAATGAGCAGTTCTTC
d_gene: TRBD2; j_gene: TRBJ2-2; v_gene: TRBV2; abundance: .; CDR3aa: CASSPTRLAQNTGELFF; CDR3nt: TGTGCCAGCAGCCCAACCCGACTAGCTCAGAACACCGGGGAGCTGTTTTTT
d_gene: TRBD2; j_gene: TRBJ2-1; v_gene: TRBV7-8; abundance: .; CDR3aa: CASSLDRREWGHSEQFF; CDR3nt: TGTGCCAGCAGCTTAGATCGGCGGGAGTGGGGTCACAGTGAGCAGTTCTTC
d_gene: .; j_gene: TRBJ1-5; v_gene: TRBV6-5; abundance: few; CDR3aa: CASSTGNQPQHF; CDR3nt: TGTGCCAGCAGTACAGGGAATCAGCCCCAGCATTTT
d_gene: TRBD2; j_gene: TRBJ2-1; v_gene: TRBV6-6; abundance: .; CDR3aa: CASSQTSGSTEQFF; CDR3nt: TGTGCCAGCAGTCAGACTAGCGGGAGTACTGAGCAGTTCTTC
d_gene: .; j_gene: TRBJ2-7; v_gene: TRBV6-6; abundance: .; CDR3aa: CASSYGTEGYEQYF; CDR3nt: TGTGCCAGCAGTTACGGGACGGAGGGCTACGAGCAGTACTTC
d_gene: .; j_gene: TRBJ1-1; v_gene: TRBV7-6; abundance: .; CDR3aa: CASSYQHRTEAFF; CDR3nt: TGTGCCAGCAGCTACCAACACCGCACTGAAGCTTTCTTT
d_gene: .; j_gene: TRBJ1-2; v_gene: TRBV11-2; abundance: .; CDR3aa: CASSPDGDYGYTF; CDR3nt: TGTGCCAGCAGCCCAGACGGAGACTATGGCTACACCTTC
d_gene: .; j_gene: TRBJ2-7; v_gene: TRBV2; abundance: .; CDR3aa: CASCRAEISYEQYF; CDR3nt: TGTGCCAGCTGTCGAGCGGAGATCTCCTACGAGCAGTACTTC
d_gene: .; j_gene: TRBJ2-2; v_gene: TRBV7-9; abundance: .; CDR3aa: CASTRGRSGGTGELFF; CDR3nt: TGTGCCAGCACCCGTGGGCGTAGCGGAGGGACCGGGGAGCTGTTTTTT
d_gene: TRBD1; j_gene: TRBJ2-7; v_gene: TRBV4-1; abundance: .; CDR3aa: CASSQDSGQGYEQYF; CDR3nt: TGCGCCAGCAGCCAAGATTCGGGACAGGGGTACGAGCAGTACTTC
d_gene: .; j_gene: TRBJ2-7; v_gene: TRBV27; abundance: .; CDR3aa: CASSHRDSAYEQYF; CDR3nt: TGTGCCAGCAGCCACCGGGACTCGGCCTACGAGCAGTACTTC
d_gene: .; j_gene: TRBJ2-5; v_gene: TRBV7-2; abundance: .; CDR3aa: CASSLWTANQETQYF; CDR3nt: TGTGCCAGCAGCCTGTGGACAGCAAACCAAGAGACCCAGTACTTC
d_gene: TRBD1; j_gene: TRBJ1-5; v_gene: TRBV6-5; abundance: once; CDR3aa: CASRRDRGNQPQHF; CDR3nt: TGTGCCAGCAGACGGGACAGGGGCAATCAGCCCCAGCATTTT
d_gene: .; j_gene: TRBJ2-7; v_gene: TRBV11-3; abundance: once; CDR3aa: CASSLVCGYF; CDR3nt: TGTGCCAGCAGCTTAGTTTGCGGGTACTTC
d_gene: TRBD1; j_gene: TRBJ2-7; v_gene: TRBV18; abundance: .; CDR3aa: CASSPRDRVFGEQYF; CDR3nt: TGTGCCAGCTCACCCCGGGACAGGGTATTCGGCGAGCAGTACTTC
d_gene: .; j_gene: TRBJ2-7; v_gene: TRBV7-9; abundance: .; CDR3aa: CASSLRQIGAEQYF; CDR3nt: TGTGCCAGCAGCTTACGTCAGATCGGAGCCGAGCAGTACTTC
d_gene: .; j_gene: TRBJ1-3; v_gene: TRBV6-1; abundance: .; CDR3aa: CASSEAGAGNTIYF; CDR3nt: TGTGCCAGCAGTGAGGCAGGGGCTGGAAACACCATATATTTT
d_gene: .; j_gene: TRBJ2-7; v_gene: TRBV2; abundance: .; CDR3aa: CASTPGGAGMDEQYF; CDR3nt: TGTGCCAGCACCCCCGGCGGGGCAGGGATGGACGAGCAGTACTTC
d_gene: TRBD1; j_gene: TRBJ1-1; v_gene: TRBV5-1; abundance: .; CDR3aa: CASSPTDRGEAFF; CDR3nt: TGCGCCAGCAGCCCTACGGACAGGGGTGAAGCTTTCTTT
d_gene: .; j_gene: TRBJ1-2; v_gene: TRBV6-5; abundance: .; CDR3aa: CASSTRTRMSYTF; CDR3nt: TGTGCCAGCTCCACCCGGACACGTATGAGCTACACCTTC